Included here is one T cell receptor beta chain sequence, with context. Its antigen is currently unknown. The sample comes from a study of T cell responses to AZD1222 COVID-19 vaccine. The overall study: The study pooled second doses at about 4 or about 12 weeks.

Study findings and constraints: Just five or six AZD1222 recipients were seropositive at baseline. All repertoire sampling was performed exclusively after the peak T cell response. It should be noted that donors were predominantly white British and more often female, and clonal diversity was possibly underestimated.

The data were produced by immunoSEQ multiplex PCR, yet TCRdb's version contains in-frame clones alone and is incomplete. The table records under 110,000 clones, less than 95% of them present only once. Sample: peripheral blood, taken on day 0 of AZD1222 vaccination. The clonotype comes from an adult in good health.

The CDR3 sequence: CASRLGEGGHIQYF. DNA for the CDR3: TGTGCAAGTCGCTTAGGAGAGGGGGGACACATTCAGTACTTC. The chain recombines TRBV12-2 with TRBJ2-4. TRBV12-2 is described as a pseudogene. The CDR3 has 14 amino acids.